The rows below give T cell receptor beta chains drawn from one sample of a study of cytomegalovirus exposure and HLA in healthy donors. TCRdb's table, derived via immunoSEQ multiplex PCR, lists solely in-frame clones and lacks some. The sample contains over 200,000 clones, more than 75% of which appear only once. Material for sequencing was PBMCs. The receptors originated from a woman aged 18-29 years in good health and CMV-seropositive. Each CDR3 is given with its conserved first and last residue. A D gene is named only where the DNA matches it firmly. Expanded clones are given a class, and other clones once, few, many or no size at all.

cdr3_nt cdr3_aa d_call j_call v_call cdr3_length clone_size
TGTGCCAGCAGTGAAAGGGCTAGCGGTCGGGGAGAGACCCAGTACTTC CASSERASGRGETQYF TRBD2 TRBJ2-5 TRBV2 16 NA
TGTGCCAGTAGAACCCCGGGACAGGGCTACGAGCAGTACTTC CASRTPGQGYEQYF TRBD1 TRBJ2-7 TRBV19 14 NA
TGTGCCAGCAGCCCGGTGGACAGGGTGGTATCCGGGGAGCTGTTTTTT CASSPVDRVVSGELFF TRBD1 TRBJ2-2 TRBV5-4 16 NA
TGCGCCAGCAGCCAAGAGGGAGGGTATAGCAATCAGCCCCAGCATTTT CASSQEGGYSNQPQHF NA TRBJ1-5 TRBV4-1 16 few
TGTGCCAGCAGTGTTGGTGGCGGAGACAATGAGCAGTTCTTC CASSVGGGDNEQFF NA TRBJ2-1 TRBV2 14 NA
TGCGCCAGCAGCCAAGATCCTAGCGGGGAAACCGGGGAGCTGTTTTTT CASSQDPSGETGELFF TRBD2 TRBJ2-2 TRBV4-1 16 NA
TGCAGCGTTGACCATTTGGACAGGCGATACAAAAACATTCAGTACTTC CSVDHLDRRYKNIQYF TRBD1 TRBJ2-4 TRBV29-1 16 NA
TGTGCCAGCAGCGGGAGGGGACAGGGGGCGGAGACCCAGTACTTC CASSGRGQGAETQYF TRBD1 TRBJ2-5 TRBV9 15 NA
TGTGCCAGCAGTCAACGGGACATCTCGGGAGGCGGCTACACCTTC CASSQRDISGGGYTF NA TRBJ1-2 TRBV28 15 NA
TGTGCCAGCAGTGGGACAGTGGAACGTGGCTACACCTTC CASSGTVERGYTF TRBD1 TRBJ1-2 TRBV6-5 13 few
TGTGCCAGCAGCTACCCGGACAGGGAAAACACCGGGGAGCTGTTTTTT CASSYPDRENTGELFF TRBD1 TRBJ2-2 TRBV7-9 16 NA
TGTGCCAGCAGGAGTTTAGGACAGGTGTTGAAAGAGCAGTACTTC CASRSLGQVLKEQYF TRBD1 TRBJ2-7 TRBV28 15 NA
TGTGCCAGCAGCACAGGGCGGGCTAGCCGGGTTTGGTTCTTC CASSTGRASRVWFF NA TRBJ2-1 TRBV7-8 14 NA
TGTGCCAGCAGTTTCTTAGGGGGCACCCATGGCTACACCTTC CASSFLGGTHGYTF TRBD1 TRBJ1-2 TRBV27 14 NA
TGTGCCAGCAGTTTAAGCCTCCGGGACAGGGGGCTCCTGAGCTCTGGGGCCAACGTCCTGACTTTC CASSLSLRDRGLLSSGANVLTF TRBD1 TRBJ2-6 TRBV28 22 NA
TGTGCCAGCAGCCAATCGGCGGACAGGGGAGACTATGGCTACACCTTC CASSQSADRGDYGYTF TRBD1 TRBJ1-2 TRBV16 16 NA
TGTGCCATTCGAGCGGGAGGGGGAACTCAAGAGACCCAGTACTTC CAIRAGGGTQETQYF TRBD2 TRBJ2-5 TRBV10-3 15 NA
TGTGCCAGCAGTCCACCGGGTAACTATGGCTACACCTTC CASSPPGNYGYTF NA TRBJ1-2 TRBV11-2 13 NA
TGTGCCAGCAGCCTTCCCGGGACAGGGGACTACAATGAGCAGTTCTTC CASSLPGTGDYNEQFF TRBD1 TRBJ2-1 TRBV9 16 NA
TGCGCCAGCAGCTTGGTGGCGGCGGGAGGAATAAGCTCTGGGGCCAACGTCCTGACTTTC CASSLVAAGGISSGANVLTF TRBD2 TRBJ2-6 TRBV5-1 20 NA
TGTGCCAGCAGAAAAGCGGTGTCCGATACGCAGTATTTT CASRKAVSDTQYF NA TRBJ2-3 TRBV6-1 13 once
TGTGCCAGCAGCTCCAGGGCGGTTACCTACAATGAGCAGTTCTTC CASSSRAVTYNEQFF NA TRBJ2-1 TRBV7-8 15 NA
TGTGCCAGCAGTCCCCGACAGGGTTTGTACAATGAGCAGTTCTTC CASSPRQGLYNEQFF TRBD1 TRBJ2-1 TRBV28 15 once
TGTGCCAGCAGTCCCGGGGGTAGCGGTACCTACGAGCAGTACTTC CASSPGGSGTYEQYF NA TRBJ2-7 TRBV27 15 NA
TGCGCCAGCAGCTTGGATGTGGATAGCTACCGCGAGCAGTACTTC CASSLDVDSYREQYF NA TRBJ2-7 TRBV5-1 15 NA
TGCGCCAGCAGCGAAAGACAGGGGGTAAACTATGGCTACACCTTC CASSERQGVNYGYTF TRBD1 TRBJ1-2 TRBV5-1 15 NA
TGTGCAGGGGGGGCCACCCCGAGCTCCTACGAGCAGTACTTC CAGGATPSSYEQYF NA TRBJ2-7 TRBV19 14 NA
TGTGCCAGCAGCGTAGAGGGGAAGGACACTGAAGCTTTCTTT CASSVEGKDTEAFF NA TRBJ1-1 TRBV9 14 few
TGTGCCAGCAGTTTGAACAGGAATTCCTACGAGCAGTACTTC CASSLNRNSYEQYF NA TRBJ2-7 TRBV27 14 NA